The 32 T cell receptor beta chains given below trace back to one sample, sequenced in a study of identical twins. TCRdb ran MiXCR on the 5' RACE reads and lists one entry per CDR3 protein. This sample yields about 920,000 distinct CDR3 sequences, of which around 12% are seen a single time; 1.5% to 2% belongs to the top ten. The same sample was also studied in work on yellow fever vaccine responses in identical twins.

Source material: PBMCs. Receptors were obtained from a woman aged 18-29 years in good health.

This clonotype was detected a few times. The gene calls are TRBV28 and TRBJ2-1, with TRBD2 identical over 12 bases. The V gene end was trimmed by 6 bases and the J gene end by 3 bases; junction bases not matched to a gene: 6. CDR1 and CDR2 (germline): MDHEN, SYDVKM. The CDR3 extends over 16 amino acids. CDR3 DNA sequence: TGTGCCAGCAGACCGGGACTAGCGGGCCACTACAATGAGCAGTTCTTC. It yields the protein CASRPGLAGHYNEQFF.

This clonotype has more than one count but fewer than ten. V usage is TRBV7-3 and J usage is TRBJ2-1, with a tentative D call TRBD2 (6 bases). The CDR3 contains 15 residues. Germline CDR1 and CDR2: SGHTA and FQGTGA. Trimming took 2 bases from V and 7 from J, leaving 15 bases between them. The CDR3 sequence is CASSLVAGLGNEQFF. CDR3 nucleotides: TGTGCCAGCAGCTTAGTTGCGGGATTGGGGAATGAGCAGTTCTTC.

This clonotype came up many times. V is TRBV9 and J is TRBJ2-1; 9 positions match TRBD2. V lost 4 bases, J lost 0 bases, and 11 bases stayed unmatched. CDR1 is SGDLS, CDR2 YYNGEE, per germline. This CDR3 has 18 amino acids. In DNA, the CDR3 is TGTGCCAGCAGCTCATCGGGGCTAGCGGGGAGCTCCTACAATGAGCAGTTCTTC. Amino acids: CASSSSGLAGSSYNEQFF.

There are a few counts of this clonotype. This chain links TRBV3-1 with TRBJ2-7; no clear D gene. The V end was cut by 1 base, the J end by 4 bases, with 14 bases between. CDR3 length: 15 amino acids. Germline V gene sequence: CDR1 LGHDT, CDR2 YNNKEL (reference sequence). Here the CDR3 DNA reads TGTGCCAGCAGCCAAGTTCCCACCTTGGGGTACGAGCAGTACTTC. As protein: CASSQVPTLGYEQYF.

The chain joins TRBV6-1 to TRBJ1-3; weak D call: TRBD1 (6 bases). Deletions cut 5 bases from V and 0 bases from J, with 14 bases between. CDR1 and CDR2 (germline): MNHNS, SASEGT. The CDR3 contains 16 residues. CDR3 bases: TGTGCCAGCAGTAATCGTGGGACATACTCTGGAAACACCATATATTTT. Amino acid sequence: CASSNRGTYSGNTIYF.

The chain is built from TRBV2 and TRBJ2-5, with D tentatively TRBD1 (6 bases). Germline V lookup: CDR1 SNHLY, CDR2 FYNNEI. V was cut by 3 bases and J by 3 bases, with 14 bases left in between. This CDR3 has 15 amino acids. The CDR3 reads CASSDLGQSKETQYF. Here the CDR3 DNA reads TGTGCCAGCAGTGATCTCGGACAGTCAAAAGAGACCCAGTACTTC.

The J gene is TRBJ2-2, the V gene TRBV20-1; no clear D gene. Germline V gene lookup returns CDR1 DFQATT and CDR2 SNEGSKA (reference sequence). The CDR3 has 17 residues. The V end lost 2 bases, the J end lost 0 bases, and 16 bases lay between the germline ends. Here the CDR3 reads CSARPASRPSNTGELFF. The CDR3 DNA reads as TGCAGTGCTAGACCCGCAAGTCGTCCATCGAACACCGGGGAGCTGTTTTTT.

The chain is built from TRBV24-1 and TRBJ2-2; D possibly corresponds to TRBD2 (6 bases). The CDR3 runs 16 residues. Germline V gene sequence: CDR1 KGHDR, CDR2 SFDVKD. The V end lost 3 bases, the J end lost 5 bases, and 15 bases lay between the germline ends. The CDR3 loop is CATSDPPGTPTGELFF. The CDR3 nucleotides read TGTGCCACCAGTGATCCCCCCGGGACTCCAACCGGGGAGCTGTTTTTT.

The genes are TRBV14 and TRBJ2-4; maybe TRBD2 (6 bases). This CDR3 is 14 amino acids long. Looked up from germline, CDR1 is SGHDN and CDR2 is FVKESK. V was cut by 5 bases and J by 5 bases, with 13 bases left in between. The CDR3 DNA sequence: TGTGCCAGCAGCGTAGGAGGGACCCAAAACATTCAGTACTTC. Translation gives CASSVGGTQNIQYF.

This clonotype was recorded at least ten times. As DNA, the CDR3 is TGTGCCAGCAGTGAAGTTTTGGTAGCGCGGTTGGGGGAGACCCAGTACTTC. Encoded protein: CASSEVLVARLGETQYF. The chain couples TRBV2 to TRBJ2-5, with a possible D match to TRBD2 (5 bases). Per the germline V gene, CDR1 is SNHLY and CDR2 is FYNNEI. Trimming shortened V by 1 base and J by 5 bases, and 20 bases separated the two germline ends. The CDR3 has 17 amino acids.

This rearrangement joins TRBV5-5 to TRBJ2-1; TRBD2 agrees at 11 bases. The CDR3 covers 17 residues. The V segment lost 3 bases and the J segment 1 base; nucleotides outside the gene matches: 6. Germline loops: CDR1 SGHKS, CDR2 YYEKEE (reference sequence). Here the CDR3 DNA reads TGTGCCAGCAGCTCGACTAGCGGGATACCGTCCTACAATGAGCAGTTCTTC. Translating it yields CASSSTSGIPSYNEQFF.

This clonotype was counted many times. This sequence joins TRBV20-1 and TRBJ2-4; 10 bases map to TRBD2. This CDR3 region has 16 residues. The junction had 11 bases not matched to a gene; V was cut back by 0 bases and J by 9 bases. Germline CDR1 is DFQATT and CDR2 is SNEGSKA (reference sequence). CDR3 residues: CSARDRASGGLVIQYF. The CDR3 nucleotides read TGCAGTGCTAGAGATCGGGCTAGCGGGGGTTTGGTCATTCAGTACTTC.

This clonotype showed up just a few times. CDR3 bases: TGTGCCAGCAGTTACTCCGGACAGCGCTCCTACGAGCAGTACGTC. Protein sequence: CASSYSGQRSYEQYV. The chain links TRBV6-5 to TRBJ2-7; perhaps TRBD1 as D (6 bases). This CDR3 is built from 15 residues. V lost 0 bases and J 0 bases, leaving 9 bases between the germline ends. Germline assignment: CDR1 MNHEY and CDR2 SVGAGI.

This clonotype was seen a handful of times. The chain joins TRBV20-1 to TRBJ2-7; D remains unclear. The CDR3 is 13 amino acids. Germline V lookup: CDR1 DFQATT, CDR2 SNEGSKA (reference sequence). The germline V and J ends were trimmed by 1 base and 4 bases, with 11 bases remaining between them. CDR3 bases: TGCAGTGCTAGAGGGAAAAGCCGGTACGAGCAGTACTTC. As protein: CSARGKSRYEQYF.

This clonotype has only a few counts. The V gene is TRBV15, the J gene TRBJ2-2; no clear D gene. V was cut by 0 bases and J by 4 bases, with 9 bases left in between. The CDR3 is 15 residues long. Germline V gene sequence: CDR1 LNHNV, CDR2 YYDKDF (reference sequence). CDR3 sequence: CATSRDQVITGELFF. In DNA, the CDR3 is TGTGCCACCAGCAGAGACCAGGTTATCACCGGGGAGCTGTTTTTT.

The sample holds a few counts of this clonotype. The chain is built from TRBV20-1 and TRBJ2-7, with D unresolved. Trimming left V 3 bases short and J 6 bases short, with 0 bases between. The CDR3 totals 8 residues. Germline V CDR1 and CDR2: DFQATT, SNEGSKA (reference sequence). CDR3 nucleotides: TGCAGTGCTAGCGAGCAGTACGTC. Protein: CSASEQYV.

This clonotype was counted ten times or more. The CDR3 sequence: CASSFERGLAGTDTQYF. For the CDR3, the DNA is TGTGCCAGCAGCTTCGAAAGGGGACTAGCGGGGACAGATACGCAGTATTTT. This chain links TRBV7-2 with TRBJ2-3, with TRBD2 identical over 13 bases. The CDR3 contains 17 residues. Germline CDR1 is SGHTA and CDR2 is FQGNSA. The junction had 6 bases not matched to a gene; V was cut back by 3 bases and J by 3 bases. Full variable domain (remainder filled in from reference TRBV7-2 and TRBJ2-3): GAGVSQSPSNKVTEKGKDVELRCDPISGHTALYWYRQSLGQGLEFLIYFQGNSAPDKSGLPSDRFSAERTGGSVSTLTIQRTQQEDSAVYLCASSFERGLAGTDTQYFGPGTRLTVL.

V gene TRBV6-1 combines with J gene TRBJ2-6, with 7 bases matching TRBD2. V shed 10 bases, J shed 0 bases, and the junction held 12 bases outside the gene matches. The CDR3 is 17 amino acids. CDR1 is MNHNS, CDR2 SASEGT, per germline. In DNA, the CDR3 is TGTGCCATCAGAGAAGCGGGACCAAACTCTGGGGCCAACGTCCTGACTTTC. Encoded protein: CAIREAGPNSGANVLTF.

This clonotype occurred a few times. The chain has TRBV12-3 or TRBV12-4 and TRBJ1-1; tentative D call: TRBD1 (5 bases). The V gene lost 5 bases and the J gene lost 4 bases, with 17 bases spanning the gap. This CDR3 region has 15 residues. The CDR3 sequence is CASSPPRGARTEAFF. The CDR3, as DNA: TGTGCCAGCAGTCCCCCTCGCGGGGCGCGCACTGAAGCTTTCTTT.

This clonotype was seen repeatedly, ten times or more. The gene calls are TRBV7-8 and TRBJ1-1, with D perhaps TRBD1 (6 bases). The germline CDR1 and CDR2 sequences are SGHVS and FQNEAQ. V gave up 1 base and J gave up 6 bases, with 12 bases separating them. The CDR3 contains 14 residues. This CDR3 is CASSLDLGGAEAFF. The CDR3 DNA follows: TGTGCCAGCAGCTTAGATTTAGGGGGTGCTGAAGCTTTCTTT. The whole variable domain, filled in from reference TRBV7-8 and TRBJ1-1, reads GAGVSQSPRYKVAKRGQDVALRCDPISGHVSLFWYQQALGQGPEFLTYFQNEAQLDKSGLPSDRFFAERPEGSVSTLKIQRTQQEDSAVYLCASSLDLGGAEAFFGQGTRLTVV.

A few counts support this clonotype. The rearrangement uses TRBV20-1 and TRBJ2-3; no definite D call. V was shortened by 4 bases and J by 5 bases, with 19 bases between the two germline ends. There are 15 residues in the CDR3. Germline assignment: CDR1 DFQATT and CDR2 SNEGSKA (reference sequence). In nucleotides, the CDR3 is TGCAGTGCTACCCCCAACTCGTATTCGGGAGATACGCAGTATTTT. This encodes CSATPNSYSGDTQYF.

This clonotype was detected a few times. The chain carries TRBV2 and TRBJ2-2, with 7 bases aligning to TRBD1. Germline-derived CDR1 and CDR2 are SNHLY and FYNNEI. This CDR3 has 15 residues. Unmatched junction bases numbered 6, after V lost 4 bases and J lost 4 bases. The DNA for the CDR3 is TGTGCCAGCAGTGTCACAGGGGAGAGCACCGGGGAGCTGTTTTTT. This codes for CASSVTGESTGELFF.

The chain uses TRBV25-1 and TRBJ2-1, with 9 bases aligning to TRBD1. The CDR3 has 16 residues. Germline V gene lookup returns CDR1 MGHDK and CDR2 SYGVNS. J lost 9 bases, V lost 4 bases, and 13 bases had no gene match. The CDR3 reads CASSGDPGQGEAEQFF. The CDR3 coding sequence is TGTGCCAGCAGTGGCGATCCGGGACAGGGAGAGGCTGAGCAGTTCTTC.

This clonotype came up a few times. The chain has TRBV29-1 and TRBJ2-3; D call uncertain. This CDR3 has 13 residues. CDR1 SQVTM and CDR2 ANQGSEA come from the germline V gene. V was cut by 4 bases and J by 2 bases, with 10 bases left in between. The CDR3 loop is CSVGGDSTDTQYF. CDR3 nucleotides: TGCAGCGTTGGCGGAGACTCCACAGATACGCAGTATTTT.

The CDR3 DNA sequence: TGTGCCAGCAGCCCCGCGGGGGCCTTCCAGGAGACCCAGTACTTC. It encodes CASSPAGAFQETQYF. The chain carries TRBV7-8 and TRBJ2-5; weak D call: TRBD2 (7 bases). With 5 bases removed from V and 5 bases from J, the gap between germline ends came to 18 bases. From germline, CDR1 is SGHVS and CDR2 FQNEAQ. This CDR3 has 15 amino acids.

This chain connects TRBV4-2 to TRBJ2-3; D remains unclear. The CDR3 is 14 amino acids. V dropped 0 bases and J dropped 3 bases, with 7 bases sitting between them. Germline V CDR1 and CDR2: LGHNA, YNFKEQ. The chain's CDR3 is CASSQDKSTDTQYF. CDR3 in DNA: TGTGCCAGCAGCCAAGATAAGAGTACAGATACGCAGTATTTT.

The J gene is TRBJ1-2, the V gene TRBV7-9, with D unclear. Trimming took 8 bases from V and 8 from J, leaving 18 bases between them. The CDR3 is 13 amino acids. Germline V lookup: CDR1 SEHNR, CDR2 FQNEAQ (reference sequence). The chain's CDR3 is CASGVDSLGGYTF. CDR3 coding DNA: TGTGCCAGCGGGGTGGACTCCTTGGGGGGCTACACCTTC. The full variable domain, its missing parts supplied by reference TRBV7-9 and TRBJ1-2, is DTGVSQNPRHKITKRGQNVTFRCDPISEHNRLYWYRQTLGQGPEFLTYFQNEAQLEKSRLLSDRFSAERPKGSFSTLEIQRTEQGDSAMYLCASGVDSLGGYTFGSGTRLTVV.

There are a few counts of this clonotype. The gene calls are TRBV20-1 and TRBJ2-4; D ambiguous. CDR3 size: 11 residues. Per germline, CDR1 DFQATT and CDR2 SNEGSKA (reference sequence). This chain's CDR3 is CSLSPGNIQYF. CDR3 in DNA: TGCAGCCTCTCCCCGGGAAACATTCAGTACTTC.

This clonotype turned up a few times. The CDR3 here is CASSPGTALYNEQFF. The CDR3 nucleotides read TGTGCCAGCAGCCCAGGGACGGCGCTATACAATGAGCAGTTCTTC. V gene TRBV7-9 combines with J gene TRBJ2-1; D may correspond to TRBD1 or TRBD2 (5 bases each). The CDR3 extends over 15 amino acids. V lost 5 bases and J lost 4, with 15 bases in between. Looked up from germline, CDR1 is SEHNR and CDR2 is FQNEAQ (reference sequence).

The chain couples TRBV12-3 or TRBV12-4 to TRBJ2-7, with 9 bases matching TRBD1. The CDR3 contains 11 residues. J lost 6 bases, V lost 6 bases, and 0 bases had no gene match. The CDR3, as DNA: TGTGCCAGCAGGGACAGGGGCGAGCAGTACTTC. Translation: CASRDRGEQYF.

The chain combines TRBV11-2 with TRBJ2-3, with D unresolved. Germline assignment: CDR1 SGHAT and CDR2 FQNNGV. V was clipped by 0 bases and J by 0 bases, with 7 bases between them. The CDR3 is 15 amino acids. This chain's CDR3 is CASSLDQSSTDTQYF. CDR3 DNA: TGTGCCAGCAGCTTAGACCAGTCAAGCACAGATACGCAGTATTTT. The full variable domain, completed using reference TRBV11-2 and TRBJ2-3, is EAGVAQSPRYKIIEKRQSVAFWCNPISGHATLYWYQQILGQGPKLLIQFQNNGVVDDSQLPKDRFSAERLKGVDSTLKIQPAKLEDSAVYLCASSLDQSSTDTQYFGPGTRLTVL.

This clonotype was seen only once. This may be a read error, as it is one base from a much larger clone. This chain connects TRBV6-6 to TRBJ2-7, with unresolved D. Germline lookup yields CDR1 MNHNY and CDR2 SVGAGI (reference sequence). The CDR3 length is 12 residues. The CDR3 loop reads CASGHNSYEKYV. CDR3 nucleotides: TGTGCCAGCGGGCACAACTCCTACGAGAAGTACGTC.